These 10 T cell receptor beta chains were all obtained from the same sample, sequenced in a study of blood T cell repertoires in COVID-19. TCRdb keeps only in-frame clones here, not all; method: immunoSEQ multiplex PCR. The data show approximately 100,000 clones, with 71% seen just once and approximately 0.9% held by the top ten. The sequencing input was peripheral blood. The receptors shown here come from a human donor with acute or convalescent COVID-19. The donor label of this sample is uncertain.

This rearrangement joins TRBV10-3 to TRBJ1-1; 10 bases line up with TRBD1. With 2 bases clipped from V and 3 bases from J, the junction kept 3 bases outside the gene matches. Germline CDR1 reads ENHRY; CDR2 reads SYGVKD. The CDR3 loop spans 15 amino acids. The CDR3 sequence: CAISELGQGHTEAFF. CDR3 nucleotide sequence: TGTGCCATCAGTGAGCTGGGACAGGGGCACACTGAAGCTTTCTTT.

This rearrangement joins TRBV7-9 to TRBJ2-3, with D maybe TRBD2 (5 bases). CDR1 is SEHNR and CDR2 is FQNEAQ in the germline V gene (reference sequence). The CDR3 is made up of 17 amino acids. Trimming shortened V by 2 bases and J by 2 bases, and 17 bases separated the two germline ends. Written as DNA, the CDR3 is TGTGCCAGCAGCTTACCGGACTTGCTGGGGTACACAGATACGCAGTATTTT. This gives the protein CASSLPDLLGYTDTQYF.

This clone was picked up one time. This chain uses TRBV10-2 with TRBJ2-3; TRBD2 matches at 8 bases. With V trimmed by 7 bases and J by 3 bases, 6 bases remained unmatched. The CDR3 runs 14 residues. Germline CDR1 is WSHSY and CDR2 is SAAADI. The CDR3 here is CASTERGGTDTQYF. The CDR3 DNA follows: TGCGCCAGCACTGAACGGGGGGGAACAGATACGCAGTATTTT.

This clone was found a few times. The chain is built from TRBV18 and TRBJ2-1; 10 nucleotides match TRBD2. The germline V gene has CDR1 KGHSH and CDR2 LQKENI. This CDR3 spans 16 amino acids. The ends lost 3 bases at V and 2 bases at J; junction bases unmatched: 4. The CDR3: CASSPLAGETYNEQFF. Here the CDR3 DNA reads TGTGCCAGCTCACCCCTAGCGGGGGAGACCTACAATGAGCAGTTCTTC.

The chain couples TRBV24-1 to TRBJ2-5, with TRBD2 identical over 10 bases. The junction had 9 bases not matched to a gene; V was cut back by 3 bases and J by 6 bases. The CDR3 is 16 amino acids. In germline, CDR1 is KGHDR, CDR2 SFDVKD. Here the CDR3 reads CATSDVGSGGLQTQYF. The CDR3 nucleotides read TGTGCCACCAGTGATGTGGGTAGCGGGGGGCTTCAGACCCAGTACTTC.

This clone was detected only a few times. The rearrangement links TRBV18 to TRBJ1-1, with D unresolved. Trimming pared 4 bases from V and 0 bases from J, leaving 9 bases between. This CDR3 contains 14 residues. The germline CDR1 and CDR2 sequences are KGHSH and LQKENI. CDR3 amino acids: CASSRQEVNTEAFF. The CDR3 DNA sequence: TGTGCCAGCTCACGTCAGGAGGTGAACACTGAAGCTTTCTTT.

The rearrangement uses TRBV27 and TRBJ2-7; 10 positions match TRBD1. This CDR3 spans 14 amino acids. J gave up 6 bases and V 2 bases, and 4 bases lay outside the gene matches. Germline CDR1 MNHEY, CDR2 SMNVEV (reference sequence). CDR3 coding DNA: TGTGCCAGCAGTTTAGGACAGGGGGTCCTCGAGCAGTACTTC. Protein sequence: CASSLGQGVLEQYF.

V usage is TRBV6-6 and J usage is TRBJ1-2; 9 bases map to TRBD1. The germline CDR1 and CDR2 sequences are MNHNY and SVGAGI (reference sequence). CDR3 size: 14 residues. The V gene end was trimmed by 2 bases and the J gene end by 12 bases; junction bases not matched to a gene: 10. As DNA, the CDR3 is TGTGCCAGCAGTTACGACAGGGGGTACCCACGGGACACCTTC. Translating gives CASSYDRGYPRDTF.

About this clone: One end of the junction does not line up with germline, which may come from a read error. V is TRBV5-1 and J is TRBJ1-5; a weak D match, TRBD1 (5 bases). The germline CDR1 and CDR2 sequences are SGHRS and YFSETQ. The CDR3 covers 15 residues. As DNA, the CDR3 is TGCGCCAGCAGATTGGCAGGGAGGGCCTGGGAGCCCCAGCATTTT. Translation gives CASRLAGRAWEPQHF.

The genes are TRBV19 and TRBJ2-6, with D unresolved. Germline CDR1 and CDR2: LNHDA and SQIVND (reference sequence). V lost 4 bases and J 2 bases, leaving 6 bases between the germline ends. The length of the CDR3 is 14 residues. CDR3 sequence: CASSTSAGANVLTF. CDR3 nucleotides: TGTGCCAGTAGTACCTCAGCTGGGGCCAACGTCCTGACTTTC.